The 29 T cell receptor beta chains reported below all come from one sample, sequenced in a study of a mutant IDH1 vaccine in newly diagnosed glioma. These receptors have no known antigen. Measured with immunoSEQ multiplex PCR; TCRdb has only the in-frame clones, and not every one. This sample carries about 60,000 clones, roughly four fifths of them seen once, and the ten largest clones take about 3.3%. Time point defined: week 47, end of study. Topical imiquimod accompanied each vaccine dose, which consisted of 300 ug of mutant IDH1 20-mer peptide. The sample here was PBMCs, taken from a glioma patient whose treatment included an IDH1 peptide vaccine. The receptor source for this set is a woman between 50 and 59 years old with glioma.

The rearrangement joins TRBV6-5 to TRBJ2-2; 13 positions match TRBD2. This CDR3 has 16 amino acids. With V trimmed by 2 bases and J by 6 bases, 3 bases remained unmatched. Germline V gives CDR1 MNHEY, CDR2 SVGAGI. The CDR3 loop is CASSYQGLAGSGELFF. DNA of the CDR3: TGTGCCAGCAGTTACCAGGGACTAGCGGGATCCGGGGAGCTGTTTTTT.

The chain employs TRBV12-5 and TRBJ2-3, with 9 bases aligning to TRBD2. V lost 3 bases to trimming and J lost 5 bases; unmatched junction nucleotides: 6. The V gene's germline CDR1 is LGHNT and CDR2 FRNRAP. The length of the CDR3 is 15 residues. This chain's CDR3 is CASGLWRGGKDTQYF. The CDR3 DNA is TGTGCTAGTGGTTTATGGCGGGGGGGAAAAGATACGCAGTATTTT.

The chain carries TRBV29-1 and TRBJ2-7, with 7 bases identical to TRBD1. The J segment lost 2 bases and the V segment lost 7 bases, leaving 5 bases of the junction unmatched. The germline gives CDR1 SQVTM, CDR2 ANQGSEA. There are 12 residues in the CDR3. As DNA, the CDR3 is TGCAGCGGGAGGACAGGACCCTACGAGCAGTACTTC. Translation: CSGRTGPYEQYF.

The chain recombines TRBV9 with TRBJ2-1; 12 nucleotides agree with TRBD2. The CDR3 has 18 amino acids. Per the germline V gene, CDR1 is SGDLS and CDR2 is YYNGEE. Losses at the gene ends were 4 bases for V and 6 bases for J; bases not matched to a gene: 14. The CDR3 nucleotides are TGTGCCAGCAGCCCTCTGTCTTGGGGGACTAGCGGGTTCAATGAGCAGTTCTTC. Encoded protein: CASSPLSWGTSGFNEQFF.

The chain joins TRBV2 to TRBJ2-5; 9 bases line up with TRBD2. Germline V gives CDR1 SNHLY, CDR2 FYNNEI. V lost 7 bases, J lost 13 bases, and 7 bases stayed unmatched. CDR3 length: 11 residues. The CDR3 DNA follows: TGTGCCAGCATCGAGGGGACTAGCCGGTACTTC. It translates to CASIEGTSRYF. The entire variable domain, with the rest obtained from reference TRBV2 and TRBJ2-5, is as follows: EPEVTQTPSHQVTQMGQEVILRCVPISNHLYFYWYRQILGQKVEFLVSFYNNEISEKSEIFDDQFSVERPDGSNFTLKIRSTKLEDSAMYFCASIEGTSRYFGPGTRLLVL.

J is TRBJ2-7 and V is TRBV10-3; no reliable D call. The length of the CDR3 is 12 residues. CDR1 and CDR2 from the germline V gene are ENHRY and SYGVKD. V lost 2 bases to trimming and J lost 4 bases, with 6 bases between them. The CDR3 nucleotides read TGTGCCATCAGTGAGCCCCCTTACGAGCAGTACTTC. It yields the protein CAISEPPYEQYF.

The chain employs TRBV19 and TRBJ1-2; no definite D call. Germline assignment: CDR1 LNHDA and CDR2 SQIVND (reference sequence). V was pared by 5 bases and J by 7 bases, with 11 bases between. This CDR3 comprises 12 residues. CDR3 amino acids: CASSFGPGGYTF. CDR3 in DNA: TGTGCCAGTAGTTTCGGGCCAGGTGGCTACACCTTC.

This chain connects TRBV7-8 to TRBJ1-5, with D perhaps matching TRBD1 (6 bases). The V gene's germline CDR1 is SGHVS and CDR2 FQNEAQ. V lost 4 bases and J lost 2, with 21 bases in between. The CDR3 is made up of 18 amino acids. CDR3 protein: CASSSWDILLSRNQPQHF. CDR3 DNA sequence: TGTGCCAGCAGCTCCTGGGACATCCTTTTATCCCGCAATCAGCCCCAGCATTTT.

The rearrangement uses TRBV2 and TRBJ1-2, with D perhaps matching TRBD1 (5 bases). The CDR3 runs to 14 residues. Germline V CDR1 and CDR2: SNHLY, FYNNEI. Trimming took off 6 bases at V and 2 bases at J, with 13 bases between the two ends. CDR3 DNA sequence: TGTGCCAGCAGATACGCCGGGACCAACTATGGCTACACCTTC. Translation gives CASRYAGTNYGYTF.

This clone was observed once. The genes are TRBV27 and TRBJ2-5; perhaps TRBD2 as D (5 bases). This CDR3 is 13 amino acids long. The germline CDR1 and CDR2 sequences are MNHEY and SMNVEV (reference sequence). Trimming took 1 base from V and 5 from J, leaving 8 bases between them. The CDR3 region is CASSLFGEETQYF. The CDR3 nucleotides read TGTGCCAGCAGTTTATTTGGGGAGGAGACCCAGTACTTC.

This chain joins TRBV30 and TRBJ2-3; D could derive from TRBD1 or TRBD2 (6 bases each). V lost 4 bases and J 3 bases, leaving 14 bases between the germline ends. The germline V gene encodes CDR1 GTSNPN and CDR2 SVGIG (reference sequence). CDR3 length: 14 amino acids. The CDR3 loop is CAWNLGGATDTQYF. The CDR3 DNA reads TGTGCCTGGAACCTGGGGGGCGCAACAGATACGCAGTATTTT.

This clone was detected a few times. The chain combines TRBV6-5 with TRBJ1-6; D unclear. Between the trimmed V and J ends, which lost 9 bases and 5 bases, there was a span of 5 bases. This CDR3 has 11 amino acids. From germline, CDR1 is MNHEY and CDR2 SVGAGI. The CDR3 reads CARPHNSPLHF. CDR3 bases: TGTGCCAGACCCCATAATTCACCCCTCCACTTT.

The table lists this clone with a few counts. The chain couples TRBV7-2 to TRBJ2-1; no clear D. The CDR3 is made up of 12 amino acids. V was cut by 5 bases and J by 15 bases, with 17 bases left in between. Germline CDR1 is SGHTA and CDR2 is FQGNSA. CDR3 amino acids: CASSGDGRRSFF. Here the CDR3 DNA reads TGTGCCAGCAGCGGAGACGGAAGAAGATCGTTCTTC.

This chain joins TRBV6-5 and TRBJ1-3, with D maybe TRBD1 (6 bases). This CDR3 comprises 14 residues. Trimming took off 6 bases at V and 0 bases at J, with 9 bases between the two ends. Looked up from germline, CDR1 is MNHEY and CDR2 is SVGAGI. DNA for the CDR3: TGTGCCAGCAGCAGGGGAACCTCTGGAAACACCATATATTTT. Translating it yields CASSRGTSGNTIYF.

The chain joins TRBV18 to TRBJ1-6, with D unresolved. V lost 6 bases and J lost 3, with 9 bases in between. Germline V gene data show CDR1 as KGHSH and CDR2 as LQKENI. The CDR3 has 14 residues. The CDR3: CASSYRDYNSPLHF. The CDR3, as DNA: TGTGCCAGCTCGTATAGGGACTATAATTCACCCCTCCACTTT.

CDR3 region: CAWSVQGGGSYNSPLHF. CDR3 in DNA: TGTGCCTGGAGTGTACAAGGGGGTGGATCCTATAATTCACCCCTCCACTTT. V gene TRBV30 combines with J gene TRBJ1-6; D is perhaps TRBD1 (6 bases). This CDR3 is built from 17 residues. The germline V gene encodes CDR1 GTSNPN and CDR2 SVGIG (reference sequence). V was cut by 0 bases and J by 1 base, with 13 bases left in between.

This clone was counted only a few times. The gene calls are TRBV5-6 and TRBJ1-4; D ambiguous. CDR1 SGHDT and CDR2 YYEEEE come from the germline V gene. The germline V and J ends were trimmed by 3 bases and 2 bases, with 14 bases remaining between them. The CDR3 has 16 amino acids. CDR3 sequence (DNA): TGTGCCAGCAGCTGGGAGAGAGGAGCGACTAATGAAAAACTGTTTTTT. Translated: CASSWERGATNEKLFF.

This sequence joins TRBV6-1 and TRBJ2-5; D is possibly TRBD1 or TRBD2 (6 bases each). Germline lookup yields CDR1 MNHNS and CDR2 SASEGT. V was pared by 4 bases and J by 5 bases, with 17 bases between. The length of the CDR3 is 15 residues. The CDR3, as DNA: TGTGCCAGCAGTGTCCAGATAGGGGGAGGTGAGACCCAGTACTTC. It specifies CASSVQIGGGETQYF.

This chain uses TRBV19 with TRBJ2-2; 7 nucleotides match TRBD1. The germline CDR1 and CDR2 sequences are LNHDA and SQIVND (reference sequence). The V gene end was trimmed by 5 bases and the J gene end by 0 bases; junction bases not matched to a gene: 3. The CDR3 spans 15 residues. The CDR3 DNA follows: TGTGCCAGTAGTTTGGGACAGCCGAACACCGGGGAGCTGTTTTTT. It translates to CASSLGQPNTGELFF.

The chain is built from TRBV30 and TRBJ1-6; weak D call: TRBD1 (6 bases). Germline CDR1 and CDR2: GTSNPN and SVGIG (reference sequence). The CDR3 consists of 14 residues. V lost 2 bases, J lost 9 bases, and 14 bases lay in between. The CDR3 DNA follows: TGTGCCTGGAGTAAAGGAACAGGGCCTTCACCCCTCCACTTT. Translated, it gives CAWSKGTGPSPLHF.

The rearrangement links TRBV19 to TRBJ1-2; D call uncertain. Germline loops: CDR1 LNHDA, CDR2 SQIVND (reference sequence). Trimming left V 5 bases short and J 0 bases short, with 13 bases between. This CDR3 comprises 15 residues. In DNA form, the CDR3 reads TGTGCCAGTAGTTATCCCCGCGCGGCTAACTATGGCTACACCTTC. Encoded protein: CASSYPRAANYGYTF.

This sequence joins TRBV20-1 and TRBJ2-7; D is unclear. The CDR3 has 11 residues. Trimming stripped 2 bases from V and 2 bases from J, with 4 bases between. Germline V lookup: CDR1 DFQATT, CDR2 SNEGSKA (reference sequence). CDR3 in amino acids: CSARQAYEQYF. In DNA, the CDR3 is TGCAGTGCTAGACAAGCCTACGAGCAGTACTTC.

This sequence joins TRBV2 and TRBJ2-2, with D hard to call. V gave up 4 bases and J gave up 2 bases, with 8 bases separating them. CDR3 length: 14 residues. Germline CDR1 SNHLY, CDR2 FYNNEI. CDR3 sequence (DNA): TGTGCCAGCAGTGCCTTACCTAACACCGGGGAGCTGTTTTTT. Protein sequence: CASSALPNTGELFF.

The chain is built from TRBV15 and TRBJ2-1; either TRBD1 or TRBD2 may fit D (5 bases each). V was shortened by 0 bases and J by 4 bases, with 10 bases between the two germline ends. The CDR3 contains 15 residues. CDR1 LNHNV and CDR2 YYDKDF come from the germline V gene (reference sequence). CDR3: CATSRDEGPYNEQFF. CDR3 bases: TGTGCCACCAGCAGAGATGAGGGGCCGTACAATGAGCAGTTCTTC.

The V gene is TRBV19, the J gene TRBJ1-5; D gene uncertain. The ends were cut back, 7 bases at V and 5 bases at J, with 18 bases in the middle. The germline V gene has CDR1 LNHDA and CDR2 SQIVND (reference sequence). This CDR3 has 15 amino acids. The CDR3 DNA is TGTGCCAGTACTGAGACCTCCTACCCGTATCAGCCCCAGCATTTT. The encoded protein is CASTETSYPYQPQHF. Based on the CDR3 plus reference TRBV19 and TRBJ1-5, the full variable domain is DGGITQSPKYLFRKEGQNVTLSCEQNLNHDAMYWYRQDPGQGLRLIYYSQIVNDFQKGDIAEGYSVSREKKESFPLTVTSAQKNPTAFYLCASTETSYPYQPQHFGDGTRLSIL.

The V gene is TRBV7-9, the J gene TRBJ1-4; a possible D gene is TRBD1 (5 bases). The germline V and J ends were trimmed by 1 base and 8 bases, with 11 bases remaining between them. This CDR3 region has 14 residues. Per the germline V gene, CDR1 is SEHNR and CDR2 is FQNEAQ (reference sequence). In DNA form, the CDR3 reads TGTGCCAGCAGCTTAGTAGGGGTTAACGAAAAACTGTTTTTT. It codes for CASSLVGVNEKLFF. Based on the CDR3 plus reference TRBV7-9 and TRBJ1-4, the full variable domain is DTGVSQNPRHKITKRGQNVTFRCDPISEHNRLYWYRQTLGQGPEFLTYFQNEAQLEKSRLLSDRFSAERPKGSFSTLEIQRTEQGDSAMYLCASSLVGVNEKLFFGSGTQLSVL.

This chain links TRBV5-1 with TRBJ1-2; D might be TRBD1 (5 bases). The CDR3 is 17 amino acids. Germline loops: CDR1 SGHRS, CDR2 YFSETQ. V gave up 0 bases and J gave up 2 bases, with 17 bases separating them. CDR3 protein: CASSLGGGAGLNYGYTF. The CDR3 DNA sequence: TGCGCCAGCAGCTTGGGTGGCGGGGCAGGGCTGAACTATGGCTACACCTTC. The complete variable domain, with remaining parts taken from reference TRBV5-1 and TRBJ1-2, reads KAGVTQTPRYLIKTRGQQVTLSCSPISGHRSVSWYQQTPGQGLQFLFEYFSETQRNKGNFPGRFSGRQFSNSRSEMNVSTLELGDSALYLCASSLGGGAGLNYGYTFGSGTRLTVV.

The genes are TRBV6-1 and TRBJ2-5; D may match TRBD1 or TRBD2 (5 bases each). In germline, CDR1 is MNHNS, CDR2 SASEGT. V was shortened by 11 bases and J by 7 bases, with 11 bases between the two germline ends. The CDR3 consists of 10 residues. In nucleotides, the CDR3 is TGTGCCGGGGGACCTGGGACCCAGTACTTC. Translating gives CAGGPGTQYF.

This clone was counted a single time. This chain links TRBV7-9 with TRBJ2-5; a possible D gene is TRBD2 (5 bases). Trimming shortened V by 6 bases and J by 4 bases, and 9 bases separated the two germline ends. The length of the CDR3 is 12 residues. Germline V gene lookup returns CDR1 SEHNR and CDR2 FQNEAQ (reference sequence). CDR3 in DNA: TGTGCCAGCAGTTCCCGGGGAGAGACCCAGTACTTC. This gives the protein CASSSRGETQYF.